These 14 T cell receptor beta chains share one sample of origin, sequenced in a study of identical twins. One entry per CDR3 protein, called by TCRdb with MiXCR from the 5' RACE reads. The data hold around 450,000 distinct CDR3 sequences, with 14% observed a single time. The sample also formed part of further work on yellow fever vaccine responses in identical twins.

Input material: CD4+ T cells sorted from blood. These receptors all come from a woman aged 18-29 years in good health.

In this sample, this clonotype turned up a few times. The chain carries TRBV4-2 and TRBJ1-3; 9 bases match TRBD1. Germline trimming cut 0 bases from V and 1 base from J; bases unmatched to any gene: 16. The V gene's germline CDR1 is LGHNA and CDR2 YNFKEQ. The CDR3 extends over 21 amino acids. The CDR3 region is CASSQERMDRGLLSSGNTIYF. CDR3 coding DNA: TGTGCCAGCAGCCAAGAACGGATGGACAGGGGACTACTAAGTTCTGGAAACACCATATATTTT.

This clonotype was observed a handful of times. This sequence joins TRBV11-1 and TRBJ2-3, with 13 bases lining up with TRBD2. Unmatched junction bases numbered 17, after V lost 0 bases and J lost 2 bases. The CDR3 sequence is 22 residues long. CDR1 and CDR2 (germline): SGHAT, FQDESV (reference sequence). The CDR3 here is CASSLAQTSGGLTAKVTDTQYF. The CDR3, as DNA: TGTGCCAGCAGCTTAGCCCAGACTAGCGGGGGGTTAACCGCGAAGGTCACAGATACGCAGTATTTT.

In this sample, this clonotype turned up many times. The chain combines TRBV4-3 with TRBJ1-1; possibly TRBD1 for D (6 bases). Germline CDR1 and CDR2: LGHNA and YSLEER. V lost 4 bases, J lost 0 bases, and 6 bases lay in between. The CDR3 extends over 13 amino acids. CDR3 sequence reads: CASSRTVNTEAFF. For the CDR3, the DNA is TGCGCCAGCAGCCGGACAGTGAACACTGAAGCTTTCTTT.

The chain joins TRBV3-1 to TRBJ2-7, with D possibly TRBD2 on 6 matching bases. Deletions cut 5 bases from V and 4 bases from J, with 15 bases between. The CDR3 runs to 14 residues. Per germline, CDR1 LGHDT and CDR2 YNNKEL (reference sequence). The CDR3 loop is CASSANLGGYEQYF. CDR3 nucleotides: TGTGCCAGCAGCGCGAACCTCGGGGGATACGAGCAGTACTTC.

This clonotype was seen more than once but under ten times. This sequence joins TRBV2 and TRBJ2-2; D is undetermined. Looked up from germline, CDR1 is SNHLY and CDR2 is FYNNEI. The CDR3 covers 14 residues. The V end lost 6 bases, the J end lost 1 base, and 9 bases lay between the germline ends. CDR3 loop: CASRNLMNTGELFF. The DNA of the CDR3 is TGTGCCAGCAGGAACTTGATGAACACCGGGGAGCTGTTTTTT. Variable domain in full (rest from reference TRBV2 and TRBJ2-2): EPEVTQTPSHQVTQMGQEVILRCVPISNHLYFYWYRQILGQKVEFLVSFYNNEISEKSEIFDDQFSVERPDGSNFTLKIRSTKLEDSAMYFCASRNLMNTGELFFGEGSRLTVL.

This clonotype was recorded a few times. The chain has TRBV20-1 and TRBJ2-1; TRBD2 might be the D (7 bases). The CDR3 is 14 residues long. The germline gives CDR1 DFQATT, CDR2 SNEGSKA (reference sequence). CDR3 bases: TGCAGCCCAAGGGGGGGGGCTGACTACAATGAGCAGTTCTTC. It codes for CSPRGGADYNEQFF.

This clonotype was detected a few times. This chain uses TRBV3-1 with TRBJ1-1, with 7 nucleotides matching TRBD1. Germline V gives CDR1 LGHDT, CDR2 YNNKEL (reference sequence). Trimming removed 4 bases from V and 4 bases from J; junction bases left unmatched: 6. The CDR3 is 14 residues long. The chain's CDR3 is CASSRSTGSTEAFF. The DNA for the CDR3 is TGTGCCAGCAGCCGATCGACAGGGTCCACTGAAGCTTTCTTT. Using reference TRBV3-1 and TRBJ1-1 for the parts outside the CDR3, the full variable domain is DTAVSQTPKYLVTQMGNDKSIKCEQNLGHDTMYWYKQDSKKFLKIMFSYNNKELIINETVPNRFSPKSPDKAHLNLHINSLELGDSAVYFCASSRSTGSTEAFFGQGTRLTVV.

The chain is built from TRBV5-4 and TRBJ1-4, with unresolved D. The CDR3 runs to 14 residues. CDR1 is SGHNT, CDR2 YYREEE, per germline (reference sequence). V lost 4 bases and J 4 bases, leaving 11 bases between the germline ends. The CDR3 region is CASSPWDDNEKLFF. DNA of the CDR3: TGTGCCAGCAGCCCCTGGGATGATAATGAAAAACTGTTTTTT.

The chain links TRBV15 to TRBJ2-5, with 13 nucleotides matching TRBD2. Germline loops: CDR1 LNHNV, CDR2 YYDKDF (reference sequence). The CDR3 runs to 16 residues. J was trimmed by 2 bases and V by 4 bases; bases with no gene match: 4. The CDR3 here is CATSKGLAGPQETQYF. In DNA form, the CDR3 reads TGTGCCACCAGCAAGGGACTAGCGGGACCTCAAGAGACCCAGTACTTC. The variable domain in full, completed from reference TRBV15 and TRBJ2-5, reads DAMVIQNPRYQVTQFGKPVTLSCSQTLNHNVMYWYQQKSSQAPKLLFHYYDKDFNNEADTPDNFQSRRPNTSFCFLDIRSPGLGDTAMYLCATSKGLAGPQETQYFGPGTRLLVL.

This clonotype came up a few times. J is TRBJ1-2 and V is TRBV29-1; D not certain. Germline-derived CDR1 and CDR2 are SQVTM and ANQGSEA. The V end was cut by 4 bases, the J end by 3 bases, with 18 bases between. This CDR3 spans 15 amino acids. CDR3 amino acids: CSVGHPEDWDYGYTF. Here the CDR3 DNA reads TGCAGCGTTGGCCACCCCGAGGATTGGGACTATGGCTACACCTTC. Full variable domain (outside the CDR3, taken from reference TRBV29-1 and TRBJ1-2): SAVISQKPSRDICQRGTSLTIQCQVDSQVTMMFWYRQQPGQSLTLIATANQGSEATYESGFVIDKFPISRPNLTFSTLTVSNMSPEDSSIYLCSVGHPEDWDYGYTFGSGTRLTVV.

This clonotype appeared a few times. The rearrangement joins TRBV5-1 to TRBJ2-7, with D tentatively TRBD1 or TRBD2 (5 bases each). V gave up 4 bases and J gave up 3 bases, with 11 bases separating them. The germline gives CDR1 SGHRS, CDR2 YFSETQ. The CDR3 runs 13 residues. CDR3 amino acids: CASSNGTYYEQYF. The CDR3 DNA follows: TGCGCCAGCAGCAACGGGACCTACTACGAGCAGTACTTC.

The genes are TRBV6-2 or TRBV6-3 and TRBJ1-5; tentatively, D is TRBD1 (6 bases). The CDR3 extends over 12 amino acids. Germline V gene sequence: CDR1 MNHEY, CDR2 SVGEGT. Trimming left V 6 bases short and J 6 bases short, with 9 bases between. The CDR3 spells CASRQGSQPQHF. CDR3 in DNA: TGTGCCAGCAGACAGGGTAGTCAGCCCCAGCATTTT.

The chain employs TRBV7-3 and TRBJ2-6; 9 nucleotides line up with TRBD1. The CDR3 has 18 amino acids. V lost 5 bases to trimming and J lost 0 bases; unmatched junction nucleotides: 8. Germline-derived CDR1 and CDR2 are SGHTA and FQGTGA. The DNA of the CDR3 is TGTGCCAGCAGCGCGTACAGGGGGCCCGGCTCTGGGGCCAACGTCCTGACTTTC. The encoded protein is CASSAYRGPGSGANVLTF.

This chain joins TRBV29-1 and TRBJ1-1; 9 bases are shared with TRBD1. Germline V CDR1 and CDR2: SQVTM, ANQGSEA. The trim removed 7 bases at V and 0 bases at J, leaving 9 bases unmatched. The CDR3 extends over 15 amino acids. The chain's CDR3 is CSAGDGTGMNTEAFF. DNA of the CDR3: TGCAGCGCCGGGGACGGGACAGGGATGAACACTGAAGCTTTCTTT.